The clone carrying this T cell receptor (beta chain) was counted at least ten times. Antigen specificity is unknown. This entry is derived from a study of T cell repertoires in cytomegalovirus infection. Turning to the study itself: In public TCR beta signatures, there were indications of both CMV infection and matching HLA type. Notes on the study in general: Carriers of CMV plus the relevant HLA were identified by cumulative public TCR beta family frequency. The ex vivo response was dominated by HLA-C-restricted CMV-specific TCR beta clonotypes.

TCRdb passed the reads through MiXCR, listing each CDR3 protein once. The table records under 800,000 distinct CDR3 sequences, approximately 24% of them present only once. The CDR3 runs to 15 residues. Trimming left V 0 bases short and J 4 bases short, with 13 bases between. The germline CDR1 and CDR2 sequences are LGHNA and YSLEER. The rearrangement uses TRBV4-3 and TRBJ2-7, with D perhaps TRBD2 (6 bases). This clonotype was obtained from a human donor in good health (CMV status not recorded). Some clones in this sample may be carry-over from other donors' samples. Sequencing was performed on CD8+ T cells from PBMCs. Here the CDR3 reads CASSQDVGLLYEQYV. The CDR3 coding sequence is TGCGCCAGCAGCCAAGATGTCGGACTATTGTACGAGCAGTACGTC.